This T cell receptor beta chain appears in the sequencing data of a study of graft-versus-host responses after intestinal transplantation. Points from the study as a whole: Detected in recipient marrow were GvH clones, some of which were first observed in ileum or blood. GvH clone levels peaked in circulation, and this peak was associated with early post-transplant HvG declines. Individuals carrying graft-donor T cell macrochimerism showed high graft-versus-host to host-versus-graft clonal ratios in allografts.

This CDR3 comprises 18 residues. The germline V gene has CDR1 SGHRS and CDR2 YFSETQ. V lost 1 base and J 0 bases, leaving 14 bases between the germline ends. As for this clone: Antigen unknown.

Sequenced by immunoSEQ multiplex PCR; TCRdb stores in-frame clones only, minus some. The table records 35,000 to 50,000 clones, 90% to 95% of them present only once. The chain joins TRBV5-1 to TRBJ2-6; a possible D gene is TRBD1 (6 bases). The input for sequencing was unstimulated CD8+ T cells sorted from spleen or lymph node cells, taken before transplant. This TCR was sampled from a human donor who was the organ donor for an intestinal transplant. This CDR3 is CASSLSGTPFSGANVLTF. Written as DNA, the CDR3 is TGCGCCAGCAGCTTGTCGGGGACACCTTTCTCTGGGGCCAACGTCCTGACTTTC. Full variable domain (rest looked up from reference TRBV5-1 and TRBJ2-6): KAGVTQTPRYLIKTRGQQVTLSCSPISGHRSVSWYQQTPGQGLQFLFEYFSETQRNKGNFPGRFSGRQFSNSRSEMNVSTLELGDSALYLCASSLSGTPFSGANVLTFGAGSRLTVL.